Here is one T cell receptor (beta chain) with its context. At one end, the junction sequence differs from germline, possibly due to a read error. Each CDR3 protein is one row after TCRdb ran MiXCR on the 5' RACE reads. The profile shows approximately 550,000 distinct CDR3 sequences, around an eighth of them singletons. This specimen comes from a study of T cells after yellow fever vaccination. The CDR3 contains 13 residues. The sequencing used PBMCs, collected on the day of the yellow fever booster vaccination. The rearrangement links TRBV12-3 or TRBV12-4 to TRBJ1-4, with D perhaps matching TRBD1 (5 bases). This sequence originates from a man aged 25-40 years who received the YFV17D yellow fever vaccine. In DNA, the CDR3 is TGTGACAGCAGTTTAGCCCCCCAGGGAAAACTGTTTTTT. This gives the protein CDSSLAPQGKLFF.